This is a list of T cell receptor beta chains from one sample in a study of control samples from healthy donors and cancer patients. TCRdb's table, derived via immunoSEQ multiplex PCR, lists solely in-frame clones and lacks some. The sample has about 160,000 clones; approximately 94% are singletons. Source material: PBMCs. Receptors originate from a man in his sixties with colorectal cancer. Both conserved end residues are part of each CDR3. The order of the fields is CDR3 length, D gene, clone size, V gene, J gene, CDR3 protein, CDR3 DNA. The D gene is left open where the match is weak. Some rows mark clone size as missing; the rest say once, few, many or name a class of expanded clone.

>15|.|.|TRBV5-1|TRBJ2-7
CASSSGPDQGQEQYF
TGCGCCAGCAGCTCGGGCCCTGATCAGGGGCAAGAGCAGTACTTC
>13|.|.|TRBV24-1|TRBJ1-2
CATSDFEGSGYTF
TGTGCCACCAGTGATTTTGAGGGTTCGGGCTACACCTTC
>15|.|.|TRBV9|TRBJ2-3
CASSVQGTGTDTQYF
TGTGCCAGCAGCGTACAGGGGACGGGCACAGATACGCAGTATTTT
>13|TRBD1|.|TRBV9|TRBJ2-5
CASSQGGWETQYF
TGTGCCAGCAGCCAAGGGGGCTGGGAGACCCAGTACTTC
>14|.|.|TRBV11-2|TRBJ2-7
CASSPPQVSYEQYF
TGTGCCAGCAGCCCGCCACAGGTGTCCTACGAGCAGTACTTC
>14|.|.|TRBV28|TRBJ2-7
CASSSSRPKYEQYF
TGTGCCAGCAGTTCCTCCCGTCCTAAATACGAGCAGTACTTC
>15|.|once|TRBV3-1/TRBV3-2|TRBJ1-1
CASSQDRTAGTEAFF
TGTGCCAGCAGCCAAGATCGAACGGCCGGAACTGAAGCTTTCTTT
>12|.|.|TRBV6-1|TRBJ1-2
CASSEQGFGYTF
TGTGCCAGCAGTGAGCAGGGGTTCGGCTACACCTTC
>14|.|.|TRBV4-2|TRBJ2-7
CASSQEDTTYEQYF
TGTGCCAGCAGCCAAGAGGACACTACCTACGAGCAGTACTTC
>16|TRBD2|.|TRBV11-2|TRBJ2-2
CASRLGRGETTGELFF
TGTGCCAGCCGCTTAGGGCGGGGGGAGACCACCGGGGAGCTGTTTTTT
>14|.|.|TRBV3-1/TRBV3-2|TRBJ1-2
CASSQEGRAYGYTF
TGTGCCAGCAGCCAAGAAGGAAGAGCTTATGGCTACACCTTC
>15|TRBD1|.|TRBV5-5|TRBJ1-4
CASMTQGGANEKLFF
TGTGCCAGTATGACCCAGGGGGGAGCTAATGAAAAACTGTTTTTT
>14|.|.|TRBV9|TRBJ2-5
CASSVAASQETQYF
TGTGCCAGCAGCGTAGCAGCGTCTCAAGAGACCCAGTACTTC
>15|.|.|TRBV5-1|TRBJ2-5
CASSLDGTVQETQYF
TGCGCCAGCAGCTTGGACGGGACGGTCCAAGAGACCCAGTACTTC
>15|TRBD1|.|TRBV6-5|TRBJ1-2
CASSPGQTQNYGYTF
TGTGCCAGCAGTCCGGGACAGACCCAAAACTATGGCTACACCTTC
>16|.|.|TRBV19|TRBJ2-6
CASTPGRASGANVLTF
TGTGCCAGTACCCCCGGCAGGGCCTCTGGGGCCAACGTCCTGACTTTC
>18|.|.|TRBV4-1|TRBJ2-3
CASSQPWNRAISTDTQYF
TGCGCCAGCAGCCAACCGTGGAACAGGGCGATCAGCACAGATACGCAGTATTTT
>15|.|.|TRBV6-1|TRBJ2-1
CASSELPHSYNEQFF
TGTGCCAGCAGTGAACTCCCCCACTCCTACAATGAGCAGTTCTTC
>11|.|once|TRBV12-3/TRBV12-4|TRBJ1-1
CASSLSSEAFF
TGTGCCAGCAGCCTGAGCTCCGAAGCTTTCTTT
>15|.|.|TRBV9|TRBJ2-5
CASSVYEGTKETQYF
TGTGCCAGCAGCGTATACGAGGGGACCAAAGAGACCCAGTACTTC
>19|TRBD1|.|TRBV29-1|TRBJ2-1
CSVDNPSSVPGQGYNEQFF
TGCAGCGTTGATAATCCCAGCTCCGTTCCGGGACAGGGATACAATGAGCAGTTCTTC
>15|.|.|TRBV5-1|TRBJ1-1
CASSLLQGANTEAFF
TGCGCCAGCAGCTTGCTCCAGGGAGCGAACACTGAAGCTTTCTTT
>15|TRBD2|.|TRBV5-4|TRBJ2-5
CASSLGTREGETQYF
TGTGCCAGCAGCTTGGGGACTAGGGAGGGGGAGACCCAGTACTTC
>12|.|.|TRBV6-5|TRBJ2-2
CASSAGFGELFF
TGTGCCAGCAGCGCGGGGTTCGGGGAGCTGTTTTTT
>13|TRBD1|.|TRBV11-2|TRBJ1-2
CASSSGTGDGYTF
TGTGCCAGCAGCTCCGGGACAGGGGATGGCTACACCTTC
>16|.|.|TRBV10-1|TRBJ1-4
CASSEKGSRPDEKLFF
TGCGCCAGCAGTGAGAAAGGGTCCCGCCCCGATGAAAAACTGTTTTTT
>13|.|.|TRBV11-3|TRBJ2-7
CASSLGGSYEQYF
TGTGCCAGCAGCTTAGGAGGCAGCTACGAGCAGTACTTC
>14|TRBD2|.|TRBV19|TRBJ2-7
CASSVLAGGYEQYF
TGTGCCAGTAGTGTACTAGCGGGGGGTTACGAGCAGTACTTC
>13|.|.|TRBV27|TRBJ1-1
CASSFGFNTEAFF
TGTGCCAGCAGTTTCGGATTCAACACTGAAGCTTTCTTT
>15|.|.|TRBV4-3|TRBJ1-5
CASSQDSGVNQPQHF
TGCGCCAGCAGCCAAGATTCGGGTGTCAATCAGCCCCAGCATTTT
>17|TRBD2|.|TRBV19|TRBJ2-2
CASSTSPGGRVTGELFF
TGTGCCAGTAGTACCTCCCCGGGGGGGCGTGTCACCGGGGAGCTGTTTTTT
>14|TRBD1|.|TRBV10-3|TRBJ2-3
CATALQGAADTQYF
TGTGCCACCGCCTTGCAGGGGGCAGCCGATACGCAGTATTTT
>13|.|.|TRBV30|TRBJ1-5
CAWSNGGTQPQHF
TGTGCCTGGAGCAATGGGGGGACTCAGCCCCAGCATTTT
>15|TRBD1|.|TRBV5-4|TRBJ1-1
CASSLEDRPSTEAFF
TGTGCCAGCAGCTTGGAGGACAGGCCTAGCACTGAAGCTTTCTTT
>14|.|.|TRBV6-5|TRBJ2-4
CASSYQIGQNIQYF
TGTGCCAGCAGTTACCAAATCGGACAAAACATTCAGTACTTC
>15|.|.|TRBV5-1|TRBJ1-2
CASSVGQRPNYGYTF
TGCGCCAGCAGCGTCGGACAGCGTCCCAACTATGGCTACACCTTC
>13|.|once|TRBV6-5|TRBJ1-6
CASKGGYNSPLHF
TGTGCCAGCAAGGGAGGGTACAATTCACCCCTCCACTTT
>18|.|once|TRBV19|TRBJ2-6
CASKPRTQLESGANVLTF
TGTGCCAGTAAACCTAGGACACAACTCGAGTCTGGGGCCAACGTCCTGACTTTC
>13|.|.|TRBV2|TRBJ2-3
CASRAEPTDTQYF
TGTGCCAGCCGGGCGGAGCCCACAGATACGCAGTATTTT
>15|TRBD2|.|TRBV7-2|TRBJ2-1
CASSSLAGGPLEQFF
TGTGCCAGCAGCTCCCTAGCGGGGGGGCCGCTTGAGCAGTTCTTC
>15|.|.|TRBV19|TRBJ2-7
CASSIGRGASYEQYF
TGTGCCAGTAGTATTGGCAGGGGTGCCTCCTACGAGCAGTACTTC
>13|.|.|TRBV19|TRBJ1-1
CASSPRSNTEAFF
TGTGCCAGTAGTCCGCGTTCGAACACTGAAGCTTTCTTT
>14|TRBD1|.|TRBV5-1|TRBJ1-2
CASSVGTVNYGYTF
TGCGCCAGCAGCGTAGGGACAGTTAACTATGGCTACACCTTC
>13|.|.|TRBV18|TRBJ1-2
CASSRTPGEGYTF
TGTGCCAGCTCGCGGACCCCAGGAGAGGGCTACACCTTC
>13|.|.|TRBV21-1|TRBJ1-1
CASIAGLGTEAFF
TGTGCCAGCATTGCGGGTCTTGGCACTGAAGCTTTCTTT
>12|.|.|TRBV11-1|TRBJ1-1
CASSLGVTEAFF
TGTGCCAGCAGCTTAGGGGTCACTGAAGCTTTCTTT
>12|.|.|TRBV6-6|TRBJ1-3
CASSGSGNTIYF
TGTGCCAGCTCAGGATCTGGAAACACCATATATTTT
>18|.|.|TRBV24-1|TRBJ1-1
CATSDLRATGVMNTEAFF
TGTGCCACCAGTGATTTGCGGGCGACAGGAGTAATGAACACTGAAGCTTTCTTT
>14|TRBD1|.|TRBV2|TRBJ1-2
CARQDRGKNYGYTF
TGTGCCCGACAGGACAGGGGGAAGAACTATGGCTACACCTTC
>15|.|.|TRBV6-5|TRBJ2-2
CASSYSGGRAGELFF
TGTGCCAGCAGTTACTCGGGGGGCAGGGCCGGGGAGCTGTTTTTT
>14|.|.|TRBV5-5|TRBJ2-1
CASSFREQHNEQFF
TGTGCCAGCAGCTTCAGGGAACAACACAATGAGCAGTTCTTC
>15|.|.|TRBV7-2|TRBJ1-2
CASSLEGGRAGGYTF
TGTGCCAGCAGCTTAGAAGGTGGACGGGCCGGTGGCTACACCTTC
>15|.|.|TRBV6-2/TRBV6-3|TRBJ1-3
CASSYSGVTGNTIYF
TGTGCCAGCAGTTACTCCGGGGTTACTGGAAACACCATATATTTT